This TCR beta chain appears in the sequencing data of a study of cytomegalovirus exposure and HLA in healthy donors. Study summary: Early release data held 75 million to 100 million unique TCRs from HLA-typed donors.

Remarks on this clone: The antigen is undetermined.

There are 14 residues in the CDR3. The germline gives CDR1 SGHRS, CDR2 YFSETQ. Trimming pared 2 bases from V and 1 base from J, leaving 9 bases between. The PCR employed 60 Vbeta primers together with 13 Jbeta primers. The assay was immunoSEQ multiplex PCR, and TCRdb's table has in-frame clones only and misses some. The table has 130,000 to 150,000 clones, approximately 80% seen once. General study results and limits: The listing of 150 or so TCR beta chains classed them as cytomegalovirus-associated. Per a later analysis, 15,000 to 20,000 TCR beta sequences showed association with HLA alleles at 0.05 false discovery rate. CMV serostatus was the sole immune exposure data available.

The TCR sequence derives from a woman aged 35 to 49 in good health and CMV-seronegative. Sequenced input: PBMCs. The chain recombines TRBV5-1 with TRBJ2-5; D not certain. The CDR3 protein is CASSFQSGQETQYF. The CDR3 DNA reads TGCGCCAGCAGCTTTCAGTCTGGCCAAGAGACCCAGTACTTC.